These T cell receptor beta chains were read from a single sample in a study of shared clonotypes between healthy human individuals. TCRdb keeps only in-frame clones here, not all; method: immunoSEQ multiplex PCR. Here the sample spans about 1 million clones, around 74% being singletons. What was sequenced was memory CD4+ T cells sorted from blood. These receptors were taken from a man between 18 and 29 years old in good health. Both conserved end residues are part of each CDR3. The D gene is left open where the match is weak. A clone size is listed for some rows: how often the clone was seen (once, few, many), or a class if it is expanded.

CDR3 protein: CASSFGTSWYSNQPQHF
CDR3 DNA: TGTGCCAGCAGTTTTGGGACAAGTTGGTATAGCAATCAGCCCCAGCATTTT
V gene: TRBV28
clone size: .
J gene: TRBJ1-5
D gene: .

CDR3 protein: CAWSSSGSPYEQYF
CDR3 DNA: TGTGCCTGGAGCTCTAGCGGGAGCCCCTACGAGCAGTACTTC
V gene: TRBV30
clone size: once
J gene: TRBJ2-7
D gene: TRBD2

CDR3 protein: CASSPMAGNTIYF
CDR3 DNA: TGTGCCAGCAGCCCAATGGCTGGAAACACCATATATTTT
V gene: TRBV6-1
clone size: .
J gene: TRBJ1-3
D gene: .

CDR3 protein: CASSPRPLPTGELFF
CDR3 DNA: TGTGCCAGCAGTCCTCGGCCCTTACCCACCGGGGAGCTGTTTTTT
V gene: TRBV11-2
clone size: .
J gene: TRBJ2-2
D gene: .

CDR3 protein: CASSLSSGSLNSPLHF
CDR3 DNA: TGTGCCAGCAGCTTGTCCAGCGGCAGCCTGAATTCACCCCTCCACTTT
V gene: TRBV7-9
clone size: .
J gene: TRBJ1-6
D gene: .

CDR3 protein: CASSGLTGLAGTSSTDTQYF
CDR3 DNA: TGTGCCAGCAGCGGCCTTACCGGCCTAGCGGGCACTAGTAGCACAGATACGCAGTATTTT
V gene: TRBV9
clone size: .
J gene: TRBJ2-3
D gene: TRBD2

CDR3 protein: CASSLRPSGGTNTGELFF
CDR3 DNA: TGTGCCAGCAGCTTAAGACCTAGCGGGGGGACAAACACCGGGGAGCTGTTTTTT
V gene: TRBV7-3
clone size: .
J gene: TRBJ2-2
D gene: TRBD2

CDR3 protein: CASSLARTPRGEQYF
CDR3 DNA: TGTGCCAGCAGCTTAGCGAGGACCCCCCGGGGCGAGCAGTACTTC
V gene: TRBV7-2
clone size: .
J gene: TRBJ2-7
D gene: .

CDR3 protein: CASSVLRGARNEQFF
CDR3 DNA: TGTGCCAGCTCCGTCCTCCGGGGGGCAAGGAATGAGCAGTTCTTC
V gene: TRBV18
clone size: once
J gene: TRBJ2-1
D gene: .

CDR3 protein: CASSPRNTDTQYF
CDR3 DNA: TGTGCCAGCTCACCACGTAATACAGATACGCAGTATTTT
V gene: TRBV18
clone size: .
J gene: TRBJ2-3
D gene: .

CDR3 protein: CSVASTATNEKLFF
CDR3 DNA: TGCAGCGTGGCCTCTACAGCAACTAATGAAAAACTGTTTTTT
V gene: TRBV29-1
clone size: .
J gene: TRBJ1-4
D gene: .

CDR3 protein: CASSEMGLVGRDF
CDR3 DNA: TGTGCCAGCAGTGAAATGGGACTAGTAGGTAGGGACTTC
V gene: TRBV6-1
clone size: .
J gene: TRBJ2-4
D gene: TRBD2

CDR3 protein: CASSEKPQGPYEQYF
CDR3 DNA: TGCGCCAGCAGTGAGAAACCCCAGGGTCCCTACGAGCAGTACTTC
V gene: TRBV10-1
clone size: .
J gene: TRBJ2-7
D gene: .

CDR3 protein: CASSLDGQGNQPQHF
CDR3 DNA: TGCGCCAGCAGCTTGGACGGACAGGGGAACCAGCCCCAGCATTTT
V gene: TRBV5-1
clone size: .
J gene: TRBJ1-5
D gene: TRBD1

CDR3 protein: CASSLNRGPEWMSEAFF
CDR3 DNA: TGTGCCAGCAGCTTAAACAGGGGGCCCGAGTGGATGTCTGAAGCTTTCTTT
V gene: TRBV13
clone size: .
J gene: TRBJ1-1
D gene: TRBD1

CDR3 protein: CASSIRDSPLHF
CDR3 DNA: TGTGCCAGTAGTATTCGGGATTCACCCCTCCACTTT
V gene: TRBV19
clone size: .
J gene: TRBJ1-6
D gene: .